This T cell receptor (beta chain) was identified during a study of blood T cells in healthy people across ages. Of note for this clonotype: What it recognizes is unknown.

The CDR3 length is 16 residues. The germline V gene has CDR1 SEHNR and CDR2 FQNEAQ (reference sequence). Whole-study results and caveats: While age rose, TCR beta diversity per million T cells dropped in a roughly linear way.

Using a J-beta primer mix together with a sample-barcoded 5' primer, a second PCR was run for roughly 6 to 11 cycles. Each CDR3 protein is one row after TCRdb ran MiXCR on the 5' RACE reads. The table lists 1.8 million or so distinct CDR3 sequences, about 39% of them singletons. Sequenced: blood. This receptor was identified in a human donor in good health. V is TRBV7-9 and J is TRBJ2-1; maybe TRBD1 (6 bases). Near its end, the DNA agrees better with TRBJ2-7, so the J call may be wrong. CDR3: CASSSLVGAVGYEQYF. DNA for the CDR3: TGTGCCAGCAGCTCCTTGGTGGGGGCAGTGGGATACGAGCAGTACTTC.